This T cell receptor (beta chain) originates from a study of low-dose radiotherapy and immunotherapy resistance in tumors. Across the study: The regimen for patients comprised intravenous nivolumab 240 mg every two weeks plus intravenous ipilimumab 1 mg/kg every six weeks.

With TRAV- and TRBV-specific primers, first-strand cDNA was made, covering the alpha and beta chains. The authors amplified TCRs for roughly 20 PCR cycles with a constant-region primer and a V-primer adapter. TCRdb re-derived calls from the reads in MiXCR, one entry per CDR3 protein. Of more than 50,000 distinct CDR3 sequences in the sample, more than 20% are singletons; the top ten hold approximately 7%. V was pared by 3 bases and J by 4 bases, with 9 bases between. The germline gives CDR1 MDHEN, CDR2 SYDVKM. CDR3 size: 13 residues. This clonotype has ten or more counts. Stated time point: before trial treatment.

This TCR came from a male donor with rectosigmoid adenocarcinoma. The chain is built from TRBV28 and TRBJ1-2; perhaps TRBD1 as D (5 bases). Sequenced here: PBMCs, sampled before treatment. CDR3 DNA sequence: TGTGCCAGCAGTTTCCAGGGCTCCTATGGCTACACCTTC. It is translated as CASSFQGSYGYTF.